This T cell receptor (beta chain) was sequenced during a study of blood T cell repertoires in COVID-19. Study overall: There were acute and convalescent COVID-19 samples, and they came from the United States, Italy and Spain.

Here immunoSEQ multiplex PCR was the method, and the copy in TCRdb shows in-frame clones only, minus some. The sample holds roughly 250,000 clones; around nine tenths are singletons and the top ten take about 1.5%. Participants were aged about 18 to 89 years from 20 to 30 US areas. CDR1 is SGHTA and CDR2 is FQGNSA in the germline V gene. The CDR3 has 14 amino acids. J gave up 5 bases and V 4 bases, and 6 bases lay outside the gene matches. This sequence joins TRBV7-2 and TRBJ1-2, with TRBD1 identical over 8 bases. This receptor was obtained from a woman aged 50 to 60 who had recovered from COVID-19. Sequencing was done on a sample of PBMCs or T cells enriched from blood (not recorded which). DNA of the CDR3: TGTGCCAGCAGCTCTCCGGGACAGGCTTATGGCTACACCTTC. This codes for CASSSPGQAYGYTF.